These 19 T cell receptor beta chains came from one sample sequenced in a study of Graves' ophthalmopathy and Graves' hyperthyroidism. Investigators amplified TCR beta CDR3 regions from RNA transcripts. RT-PCR in the first round used HTBI primers; a second-round multiplex PCR followed. TCRdb re-analysed the multiplex PCR reads in MiXCR, keeping a single row per CDR3 protein. This sample has about 370,000 distinct CDR3 sequences, with about 16% found just once. Sample: peripheral blood. The receptors were gathered from a woman under 30 with Graves' ophthalmopathy.

This clonotype was counted ten times or more. The genes are TRBV6-5 and TRBJ1-1; the D is unclear. In germline, CDR1 is MNHEY, CDR2 SVGAGI. The CDR3 is 12 amino acids. V lost 0 bases, J lost 3 bases, and 2 bases lay in between. This CDR3 reads CASSYSDTEAFF. CDR3 sequence (DNA): TGTGCCAGCAGTTACTCGGACACTGAAGCTTTCTTT.

This clonotype occurred once. The chain is built from TRBV9 and TRBJ2-5, with 8 bases aligning to TRBD2. V gave up 7 bases and J gave up 3 bases; unmatched junction bases: 2. Germline V gene lookup returns CDR1 SGDLS and CDR2 YYNGEE. The length of the CDR3 is 12 residues. CDR3 nucleotides: TGTGCCAGCGGAGCGGGAGAAGAGACCCAGTACTTC. Amino acid sequence: CASGAGEETQYF. The full variable domain, in which reference TRBV9 and TRBJ2-5 provide the parts outside the CDR3, is DSGVTQTPKHLITATGQRVTLRCSPRSGDLSVYWYQQSLDQGLQFLIQYYNGEERAKGNILERFSAQQFPDLHSELNLSSLELGDSALYFCASGAGEETQYFGPGTRLLVL.

This clonotype appeared many times. The V and J genes are TRBV7-9 and TRBJ2-4; D is ambiguous. This CDR3 spans 14 amino acids. Germline V CDR1 and CDR2: SEHNR, FQNEAQ (reference sequence). Trimming cost V 2 bases and J 3 bases, with 8 bases left between them. CDR3 nucleotide sequence: TGTGCCAGCAGCTTATCCCCCAGCAAAAACATTCAGTACTTC. As protein: CASSLSPSKNIQYF.

This clonotype occurred many times. The gene calls are TRBV4-1 and TRBJ2-7, with D perhaps matching TRBD1 or TRBD2 (6 bases each). Looked up from germline, CDR1 is MGHRA and CDR2 is YSYEKL. Trimming took off 4 bases at V and 6 bases at J, with 19 bases between the two ends. The CDR3 runs 15 residues. The CDR3 is CASSPADGGGSEQYF. The CDR3 coding sequence is TGCGCCAGCAGCCCCGCCGACGGAGGGGGATCCGAGCAGTACTTC.

This sequence joins TRBV4-1 and TRBJ2-3; D is possibly TRBD2 (6 bases). CDR3 length: 16 residues. Germline-derived CDR1 and CDR2 are MGHRA and YSYEKL. The ends were cut back, 3 bases at V and 6 bases at J, with 19 bases in the middle. Here the CDR3 reads CASSQTSPGVWDTQYF. The CDR3 DNA follows: TGCGCCAGCAGCCAGACCTCCCCGGGAGTATGGGATACGCAGTATTTT.

Ten or more counts support this clonotype. The chain uses TRBV28 and TRBJ1-5; no clear D. The V gene lost 3 bases and the J gene lost 6 bases, with 6 bases spanning the gap. This CDR3 has 12 amino acids. Germline V gene sequence: CDR1 MDHEN, CDR2 SYDVKM. The CDR3 region has the DNA TGTGCCAGCAGTTTTTTGAGTCAGCCCCAGCATTTT. Translation gives CASSFLSQPQHF. The full variable domain, completed using reference TRBV28 and TRBJ1-5, is DVKVTQSSRYLVKRTGEKVFLECVQDMDHENMFWYRQDPGLGLRLIYFSYDVKMKEKGDIPEGYSVSREKKERFSLILESASTNQTSMYLCASSFLSQPQHFGDGTRLSIL.

The chain recombines TRBV24-1 with TRBJ2-7, with a tentative D call TRBD2 (5 bases). The CDR3 loop spans 14 amino acids. Germline V lookup: CDR1 KGHDR, CDR2 SFDVKD. The ends were cut back, 4 bases at V and 7 bases at J, with 16 bases in the middle. The chain's CDR3 is CATSDRRGIGEQYF. DNA for the CDR3: TGTGCCACCAGTGACCGCCGGGGAATAGGGGAGCAGTACTTC.

A remark on this clonotype: A much larger clone sits a single nucleotide away, making a read error possible. J is TRBJ1-5 and V is TRBV18; D is uncertain. CDR1 is KGHSH, CDR2 LQKENI, per germline. Trimming cost V 5 bases and J 2 bases, with 16 bases left between them. This CDR3 is built from 16 residues. The CDR3 coding sequence is TGTGCCAGCTCAGCACTGCCTGGTTGTGGCAATCAGCCCCAGCATTTT. Translating gives CASSALPGCGNQPQHF.

This chain connects TRBV6-4 to TRBJ1-2, with a weak D call TRBD1 (6 bases). V was shortened by 7 bases and J by 13 bases, with 22 bases between the two germline ends. Germline V gene sequence: CDR1 MRHNA, CDR2 SNTAGT. CDR3 length equals 13 residues. The CDR3 DNA is TGTGCCAGCAACCCCCAGGGGCAGAGAGGTGGCACCTTC. Amino acid sequence: CASNPQGQRGGTF.

The sample holds many counts of this clonotype. The chain is built from TRBV10-2 and TRBJ2-5, with TRBD1 matching 8 bases. V lost 4 bases and J lost 1; bases outside the gene matches: 5. The germline V gene has CDR1 WSHSY and CDR2 SAAADI. This CDR3 has 15 amino acids. The CDR3 DNA follows: TGCGCCAGCAGTGGCCGGGACAGGACCCAAGAGACCCAGTACTTC. Encoded protein: CASSGRDRTQETQYF.

This clonotype was seen many times. This rearrangement joins TRBV11-2 to TRBJ2-5, with D perhaps TRBD1 (5 bases). This CDR3 is built from 13 residues. Germline V gene lookup returns CDR1 SGHAT and CDR2 FQNNGV. The V gene lost 4 bases and the J gene lost 4 bases, with 10 bases spanning the gap. CDR3 bases: TGTGCCAGCAGCTCAGGGATAGGAGAGACCCAGTACTTC. It encodes CASSSGIGETQYF.

This clonotype was counted ten times or more. The chain joins TRBV20-1 to TRBJ2-2; TRBD2 agrees at 10 bases. V lost 4 bases to trimming and J lost 7 bases; unmatched junction nucleotides: 9. Germline V gene sequence: CDR1 DFQATT, CDR2 SNEGSKA (reference sequence). The CDR3 has 15 amino acids. The CDR3 reads CSAMGTSVFGGELFF. CDR3 DNA: TGCAGTGCTATGGGGACTAGCGTTTTCGGCGGGGAGCTGTTTTTT.

There are many counts of this clonotype. The V and J genes are TRBV18 and TRBJ1-5, with 7 positions matching TRBD1. The CDR3 sequence is 14 residues long. V was clipped by 3 bases and J by 7 bases; unmatched bases: 6. Germline CDR1 reads KGHSH; CDR2 reads LQKENI. Here the CDR3 reads CASSPNRGRQPQHF. The CDR3 nucleotides read TGTGCCAGCTCACCGAACAGGGGTCGGCAGCCCCAGCATTTT. The entire variable domain, with the rest obtained from reference TRBV18 and TRBJ1-5, is as follows: NAGVMQNPRHLVRRRGQEARLRCSPMKGHSHVYWYRQLPEEGLKFMVYLQKENIIDESGMPKERFSAEFPKEGPSILRIQQVVRGDSAAYFCASSPNRGRQPQHFGDGTRLSIL.

This clonotype has ten or more counts. The chain recombines TRBV28 with TRBJ2-1; maybe TRBD2 (6 bases). This CDR3 has 16 amino acids. V was clipped by 8 bases and J by 7 bases, with 24 bases between them. CDR1 and CDR2 (germline): MDHEN, SYDVKM. The CDR3 DNA is TGTGCCAGCTATTATTTATTTCCTAGCGCTTATAATGAGCAGTTCTTC. It encodes CASYYLFPSAYNEQFF.

V is TRBV6-1 and J is TRBJ1-5; 11 positions agree with TRBD1. With 3 bases clipped from V and 4 bases from J, the junction kept 5 bases outside the gene matches. The CDR3 consists of 16 residues. Germline CDR1 is MNHNS and CDR2 is SASEGT. Written as DNA, the CDR3 is TGTGCCAGCAGTGACCCCGGACAGGGGGCAAATCAGCCCCAGCATTTT. Protein: CASSDPGQGANQPQHF.

This clonotype was recorded many times. This CDR3 reads CASSMQGGQPQHF. As DNA, the CDR3 is TGCGCCAGCAGCATGCAGGGCGGTCAGCCCCAGCATTTT. V usage is TRBV5-1 and J usage is TRBJ1-5; a weak D match, TRBD1 (5 bases). V was pared by 4 bases and J by 6 bases, with 11 bases between. This CDR3 spans 13 amino acids. Germline CDR1 and CDR2: SGHRS and YFSETQ.

This clonotype appeared many times. The CDR3 here is CSVRRDVAEAFF. The CDR3 DNA follows: TGCAGCGTCCGCCGGGACGTTGCTGAAGCTTTCTTT. The V call is TRBV29-1, the J call TRBJ1-1; perhaps TRBD1 as D (5 bases). Germline V lookup: CDR1 SQVTM, CDR2 ANQGSEA. Between the trimmed V and J ends, which lost 6 bases and 6 bases, there was a span of 14 bases. This CDR3 spans 12 amino acids.

This clonotype has at least ten counts. The rearrangement links TRBV28 to TRBJ1-1; unclear D gene. Germline loops: CDR1 MDHEN, CDR2 SYDVKM. The CDR3 consists of 12 residues. Trimming shortened V by 6 bases and J by 0 bases, and 5 bases separated the two germline ends. In nucleotides, the CDR3 is TGTGCCAGCAGGGACCTGAACACTGAAGCTTTCTTT. This sequence encodes CASRDLNTEAFF.

This clonotype has at least ten counts. The V and J genes are TRBV4-2 and TRBJ2-5; D is possibly TRBD1 or TRBD2 (6 bases each). Germline loops: CDR1 LGHNA, CDR2 YNFKEQ. V was clipped by 3 bases and J by 5 bases, with 22 bases between them. The CDR3 loop spans 17 amino acids. The chain's CDR3 is CASSQEGDPGTPETQYF. The CDR3 DNA is TGTGCCAGCAGCCAGGAGGGGGATCCCGGGACACCGGAGACCCAGTACTTC.